These 6 T cell receptor beta chains came from one sample sequenced in a study of T cell repertoires in cytomegalovirus infection. A single record per CDR3 protein comes from TCRdb applying MiXCR to the reads. The profile shows 200,000 to 300,000 distinct CDR3 sequences, over 9% of them singletons. The sample consisted of PBMCs. Receptors were obtained from a human donor in good health (CMV status not recorded). Some clones in this sample may be carry-over from other donors' samples.

In this sample, this clonotype turned up a few times. The CDR3 is CASSLSGQKGQETQYF. In DNA form, the CDR3 reads TGCGCCAGCAGCTTGTCCGGGCAGAAGGGCCAAGAGACCCAGTACTTC. J is TRBJ2-5 and V is TRBV5-1; no clear D. Trimming stripped 1 base from V and 1 base from J, with 14 bases between. The V gene's germline CDR1 is SGHRS and CDR2 YFSETQ. CDR3 length: 16 amino acids.

This clonotype was picked up many times. The DNA of the CDR3 is TGTGCCAGCAGTCCTCGAACAGGGAACCTTGAAGCTTTCTTT. This translates into CASSPRTGNLEAFF. The chain combines TRBV7-6 with TRBJ1-1; D possibly corresponds to TRBD1 (6 bases). The CDR3 runs 14 residues. The V gene lost 6 bases and the J gene lost 7 bases, with 18 bases spanning the gap. Germline CDR1 and CDR2: SGHVS and FNYEAQ. Complete variable domain (other parts from reference TRBV7-6 and TRBJ1-1): GAGVSQSPRYKVTKRGQDVALRCDPISGHVSLYWYRQALGQGPEFLTYFNYEAQQDKSGLPNDRFSAERPEGSISTLTIQRTEQRDSAMYRCASSPRTGNLEAFFGQGTRLTVV.

CDR3 amino acids: CASSNQRGQNNEQFF. The DNA of the CDR3 is TGTGCCAGCAGCAACCAGCGGGGACAAAACAATGAGCAGTTCTTC. V gene TRBV11-2 combines with J gene TRBJ2-1; TRBD2 is a possible D gene (7 bases). The germline gives CDR1 SGHAT, CDR2 FQNNGV. The CDR3 contains 15 residues. Trimming cost V 5 bases and J 5 bases, with 16 bases left between them.

This clonotype has a count of ten or more. V and J are TRBV6-5 and TRBJ1-1; D is uncertain. The ends were cut back, 3 bases at V and 0 bases at J, with 8 bases in the middle. The CDR3 runs 14 residues. The germline CDR1 and CDR2 sequences are MNHEY and SVGAGI. CDR3 in amino acids: CASSYLGMNTEAFF. The CDR3 DNA is TGTGCCAGCAGTTATCTGGGGATGAACACTGAAGCTTTCTTT.

This clonotype was found many times. The rearrangement uses TRBV7-9 and TRBJ1-1, with D possibly TRBD1 on 6 matching bases. Looked up from germline, CDR1 is SEHNR and CDR2 is FQNEAQ (reference sequence). The V and J ends lost 6 bases and 4 bases respectively, with 15 bases between them. This CDR3 is built from 14 residues. CDR3 DNA sequence: TGTGCCAGCAGTTGGGGGCAATCGAGCACTGAAGCTTTCTTT. Its protein product is CASSWGQSSTEAFF.

This clonotype was seen at least ten times. J is TRBJ2-3 and V is TRBV7-2; D gene ambiguous. Germline V gene lookup returns CDR1 SGHTA and CDR2 FQGNSA. This CDR3 spans 14 amino acids. Trimming removed 8 bases at V and 3 bases at J, with 15 bases between. The DNA for the CDR3 is TGTGCCAGCTCCTTTACACCTGAGACAGATACGCAGTATTTT. Its protein product is CASSFTPETDTQYF.